This TCR gamma chain was found in a study of human gamma delta and Vdelta1 T cells. TCRdb re-analyzed the PCR reads via CATT. In the table there are roughly 10,000 gamma-chain clones, around 50% of which are singletons. A word on this clone: Its antigen is still unknown. This sequence may be a read error, since a much larger clone differs from it by one base.

The V gene's germline CDR1 is GITISATS and CDR2 ISYDGTV (reference sequence). The CDR3 loop spans 13 amino acids. The chain recombines TRGV9 with TRGJ1 or TRGJ2. This TCR derives from a human donor in good health. The sequenced material came from Vdelta1 gamma-delta T cells from blood grown in culture (DOT cells). CDR3 bases: TGTGCCTTGTTGGAGGGGAATTATTATAAGAAACTCTTT. It codes for CALLEGNYYKKLF.